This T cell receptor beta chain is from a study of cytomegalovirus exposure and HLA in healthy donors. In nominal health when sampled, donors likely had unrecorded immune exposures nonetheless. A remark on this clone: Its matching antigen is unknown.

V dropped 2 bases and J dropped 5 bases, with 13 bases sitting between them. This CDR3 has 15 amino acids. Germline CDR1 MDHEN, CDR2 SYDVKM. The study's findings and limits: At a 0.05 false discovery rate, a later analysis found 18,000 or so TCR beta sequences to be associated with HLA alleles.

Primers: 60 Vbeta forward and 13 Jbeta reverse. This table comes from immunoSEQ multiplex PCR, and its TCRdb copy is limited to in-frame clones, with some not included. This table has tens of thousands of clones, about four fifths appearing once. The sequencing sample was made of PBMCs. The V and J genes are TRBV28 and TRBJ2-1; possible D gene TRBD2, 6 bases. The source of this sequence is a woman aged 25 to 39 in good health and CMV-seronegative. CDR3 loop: CASSLGGNLNNEQFF. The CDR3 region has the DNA TGTGCCAGCAGTTTAGGCGGGAACTTGAACAATGAGCAGTTCTTC.